What follows are 20 T cell receptor beta chains derived from one specimen sequenced in a study of shared clonotypes between healthy human individuals. Repertoires were generated with immunoSEQ multiplex PCR, while TCRdb's copy carries only in-frame clones and drops some. The table lists approximately 740,000 clones, almost 95% of them singletons. Naive CD8 cells lacked CD45RO, underwent positive selection for CCR7 and left out terminally differentiated effector memory CD45RA+ cells. Sample: naive CD8+ T cells sorted from blood. The receptor set was obtained from a man aged 25-45 years in good health.

DNA of the CDR3: TGTGCCATCAGTGAGTCGACAGCTAGAAATGAAAAACTGTTTTTT. It translates to CAISESTARNEKLFF. The chain carries TRBV10-3 and TRBJ1-4; D is possibly TRBD1 (5 bases). The V end lost 0 bases, the J end lost 5 bases, and 10 bases lay between the germline ends. Germline lookup yields CDR1 ENHRY and CDR2 SYGVKD. The CDR3 loop spans 15 amino acids.

The chain joins TRBV7-9 to TRBJ2-1, with a tentative D call TRBD2 (5 bases). Between the trimmed V and J ends, which lost 1 base and 0 bases, there was a span of 13 bases. The CDR3 has 17 amino acids. CDR1 is SEHNR and CDR2 is FQNEAQ in the germline V gene (reference sequence). For the CDR3, the DNA is TGTGCCAGCAGCTTAGTTGAGGACTGGAGCTCCTACAATGAGCAGTTCTTC. Residues: CASSLVEDWSSYNEQFF.

The CDR3 region is CASSPGLVSEQYF. Written as DNA, the CDR3 is TGTGCCAGTAGTCCGGGACTAGTCTCCGAGCAGTACTTC. The chain has TRBV19 and TRBJ2-7; the match to TRBD2 covers 8 bases. The CDR3 is 13 residues long. Germline lookup yields CDR1 LNHDA and CDR2 SQIVND (reference sequence). The V segment lost 5 bases and the J segment 6 bases; nucleotides outside the gene matches: 6.

This chain links TRBV27 with TRBJ1-1; 9 bases line up with TRBD1. Trimming removed 7 bases from V and 2 bases from J; junction bases left unmatched: 8. Germline V gene data show CDR1 as MNHEY and CDR2 as SMNVEV (reference sequence). CDR3 length equals 15 residues. The CDR3 nucleotides are TGTGCCAGCAAAACCCGGGACAGGGTTAACACTGAAGCTTTCTTT. Its translation is CASKTRDRVNTEAFF.

The rearrangement links TRBV6-5 to TRBJ1-1; 8 nucleotides match TRBD1. The CDR3 loop spans 11 amino acids. Per germline, CDR1 MNHEY and CDR2 SVGAGI. V lost 5 bases and J lost 8; bases outside the gene matches: 1. The CDR3 is CASSRQGEAFF. The CDR3, as DNA: TGTGCCAGCAGTAGACAGGGGGAAGCTTTCTTT.

The chain combines TRBV11-2 with TRBJ1-1, with 7 bases aligning to TRBD1. Germline loops: CDR1 SGHAT, CDR2 FQNNGV. The V and J ends lost 4 bases and 3 bases, in that order; junction bases with no gene match: 8. The CDR3 is 15 amino acids. This CDR3 is CASSSFSGGDTEAFF. DNA of the CDR3: TGTGCCAGCAGCTCGTTCTCAGGGGGGGACACTGAAGCTTTCTTT.

The chain couples TRBV7-9 to TRBJ2-1; possibly TRBD2 for D (5 bases). Germline V gene sequence: CDR1 SEHNR, CDR2 FQNEAQ (reference sequence). The CDR3 is 15 residues long. Trimming took off 6 bases at V and 4 bases at J, with 16 bases between the two ends. This CDR3 reads CASSTERFIYNEQFF. As DNA, the CDR3 is TGTGCCAGCAGTACTGAGCGGTTCATTTACAATGAGCAGTTCTTC.

V is TRBV28 and J is TRBJ2-7; weak D call: TRBD2 (6 bases). Between the trimmed V and J ends, which lost 6 bases and 3 bases, there was a span of 15 bases. Per the germline V gene, CDR1 is MDHEN and CDR2 is SYDVKM. CDR3 length: 14 amino acids. The CDR3 loop reads CASRRRDGHYEQYF. In nucleotides, the CDR3 is TGTGCCAGCAGGAGGAGGGACGGCCACTACGAGCAGTACTTC.

The gene calls are TRBV28 and TRBJ2-7; no clear D gene. Germline V CDR1 and CDR2: MDHEN, SYDVKM. Between the trimmed V and J ends, which lost 10 bases and 4 bases, there was a span of 14 bases. The CDR3 covers 12 residues. DNA of the CDR3: TGTGCCACCACCCCCCGGGCGTACGAGCAGTACTTC. Protein sequence: CATTPRAYEQYF.

The CDR3, as DNA: TGTGCCACCTCGCGGGATATTAACACCGGGGAGCTGTTTTTT. Protein sequence: CATSRDINTGELFF. The V and J genes are TRBV15 and TRBJ2-2; weak D call: TRBD2 (6 bases). Germline V gene data show CDR1 as LNHNV and CDR2 as YYDKDF (reference sequence). The CDR3 is 14 amino acids. Between the trimmed V and J ends, which lost 8 bases and 2 bases, there was a span of 12 bases.

The rearrangement joins TRBV19 to TRBJ2-3, with TRBD1 as a possible D gene (5 bases). This CDR3 contains 14 residues. Germline CDR1 is LNHDA and CDR2 is SQIVND (reference sequence). Trimming took 3 bases from V and 6 from J, leaving 13 bases between them. Written as DNA, the CDR3 is TGTGCCAGTAGTATGGGGCAGGGTGAGGATACGCAGTATTTT. It is translated as CASSMGQGEDTQYF.

In the case of this clone: Within the sample, other DNA sequences also encode this same CDR3. The V call is TRBV27, the J call TRBJ2-7; possibly TRBD2 for D (6 bases). V was trimmed by 3 bases and J by 5 bases, leaving 8 bases between them. The CDR3 covers 12 residues. The germline CDR1 and CDR2 sequences are MNHEY and SMNVEV (reference sequence). This chain's CDR3 is CASSFGGNEQYF. The CDR3 nucleotides read TGTGCCAGCAGTTTTGGCGGGAACGAGCAGTACTTC.

CDR3 bases: TGTGCCATCAGCCCGACAGGGACTCAGCCCCAGCATTTT. Protein product: CAISPTGTQPQHF. The rearrangement links TRBV10-3 to TRBJ1-5, with TRBD1 matching 7 bases. Germline V CDR1 and CDR2: ENHRY, SYGVKD. The CDR3 spans 13 residues. Trimming took 6 bases from V and 6 from J; bases not matched to a gene: 5.

The chain joins TRBV28 to TRBJ2-2; TRBD2 matches at 7 bases. CDR3 size: 16 residues. Germline V lookup: CDR1 MDHEN, CDR2 SYDVKM. The V gene end was trimmed by 5 bases and the J gene end by 4 bases; junction bases not matched to a gene: 10. In nucleotides, the CDR3 is TGTGCCAGCAGTCCCCGACTAGCCTCCCTCACCGGGGAGCTGTTTTTT. Its protein is CASSPRLASLTGELFF.

The V call is TRBV4-1, the J call TRBJ1-1; the D is unclear. V shed 7 bases and J shed 0 bases, with 6 bases lying between them. The CDR3 is 12 residues long. Germline V CDR1 and CDR2: MGHRA, YSYEKL. As DNA, the CDR3 is TGCGCCAGCAATAACCTGAACACTGAAGCTTTCTTT. Translated: CASNNLNTEAFF.

This clone occurred once. V and J are TRBV19 and TRBJ1-4; D remains unclear. CDR3 size: 14 residues. The V end lost 4 bases, the J end lost 7 bases, and 13 bases lay between the germline ends. The germline V gene encodes CDR1 LNHDA and CDR2 SQIVND (reference sequence). The DNA of the CDR3 is TGTGCCAGTAGTACCGGAGGGTGGAGTGAAAAACTGTTTTTT. Residues: CASSTGGWSEKLFF.

The V call is TRBV7-9, the J call TRBJ2-7; unclear D gene. The CDR3 covers 12 residues. The V and J ends lost 2 bases and 4 bases respectively, with 6 bases between them. CDR1 and CDR2 from the germline V gene are SEHNR and FQNEAQ (reference sequence). The CDR3 coding sequence is TGTGCCAGCAGCTTAAGTCAGTACGAGCAGTACTTC. Amino acid sequence: CASSLSQYEQYF.

The genes are TRBV5-3 and TRBJ1-2; D remains unclear. TRBV5-3 is filed as an ORF, its function uncertain. The length of the CDR3 is 13 residues. Trimming cost V 4 bases and J 5 bases, with 12 bases left between them. The CDR3 DNA sequence: TGTGCCAGAAGCCCCGGAGAGAAGTATGGCTACACCTTC. As protein: CARSPGEKYGYTF.

Notes on this clone: The junction does not match germline at one end; this may be a read error. Other DNA sequences from this sample encode an identical CDR3 as well. The chain joins TRBV12-5 to TRBJ2-1; TRBD2 is a possible D gene (6 bases). Germline loops: CDR1 LGHNT, CDR2 FRNRAP. This CDR3 spans 13 amino acids. The CDR3 DNA reads as TGTGCTAGTGGCTTGGGACTCTACAATGAGCAGTTCTTC. Its protein is CASGLGLYNEQFF.

CDR3 sequence: CASSSPGQVNTEAFF. In DNA, the CDR3 is TGTGCCAGCAGCTCCCCGGGACAGGTGAACACTGAAGCTTTCTTT. V usage is TRBV7-9 and J usage is TRBJ1-1; 8 positions agree with TRBD1. Germline assignment: CDR1 SEHNR and CDR2 FQNEAQ (reference sequence). J gave up 0 bases and V 4 bases, and 4 bases lay outside the gene matches. This CDR3 region has 15 residues.